The T cell receptor (beta chain) described here comes from a study of CD8 T cells in ankylosing spondylitis. Overall study findings and caveats: Reports say disease-linked clones showed up significantly more in matched ankylosing spondylitis synovial fluid. There were earlier reports of some motif variants in reactive arthritis synovial fluid and blood. As for the disease-linked clones, they showed a CD8+ phenotype and occurred at relatively low frequencies in peripheral blood.

Germline lookup yields CDR1 MGHDK and CDR2 SYGVNS. This CDR3 has 14 residues. Deletions cut 3 bases from V and 4 bases from J, with 12 bases between. From the 5' RACE reads, TCRdb called clonotypes with MiXCR, one entry per CDR3 protein. The sample consists of around 120,000 distinct CDR3 sequences, approximately 13% of them appearing once. This clonotype was seen a handful of times. Its specificity is not known. The sequence derives from a female donor with ankylosing spondylitis or in good health (not recorded which). Sequences were obtained from blood, either unsorted or a sorted T cell fraction (not recorded which). The rearrangement joins TRBV25-1 to TRBJ2-5; possibly TRBD1 for D (6 bases). The CDR3 loop reads CASSEAGARETQYF. CDR3 coding DNA: TGTGCCAGCAGTGAGGCAGGGGCGCGAGAGACCCAGTACTTC.